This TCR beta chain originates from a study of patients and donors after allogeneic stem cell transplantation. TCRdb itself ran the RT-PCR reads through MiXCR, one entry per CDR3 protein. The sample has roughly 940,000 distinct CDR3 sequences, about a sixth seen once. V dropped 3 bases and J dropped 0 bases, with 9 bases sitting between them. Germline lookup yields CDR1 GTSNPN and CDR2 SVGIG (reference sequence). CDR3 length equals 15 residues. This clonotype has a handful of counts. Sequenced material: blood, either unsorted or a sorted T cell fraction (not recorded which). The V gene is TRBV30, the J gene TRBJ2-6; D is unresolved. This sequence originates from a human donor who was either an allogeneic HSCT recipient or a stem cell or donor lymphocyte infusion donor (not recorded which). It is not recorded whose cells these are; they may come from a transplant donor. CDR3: CAWRLVRSGANVLTF. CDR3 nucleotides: TGTGCCTGGAGGCTCGTCCGCTCTGGGGCCAACGTCCTGACTTTC.